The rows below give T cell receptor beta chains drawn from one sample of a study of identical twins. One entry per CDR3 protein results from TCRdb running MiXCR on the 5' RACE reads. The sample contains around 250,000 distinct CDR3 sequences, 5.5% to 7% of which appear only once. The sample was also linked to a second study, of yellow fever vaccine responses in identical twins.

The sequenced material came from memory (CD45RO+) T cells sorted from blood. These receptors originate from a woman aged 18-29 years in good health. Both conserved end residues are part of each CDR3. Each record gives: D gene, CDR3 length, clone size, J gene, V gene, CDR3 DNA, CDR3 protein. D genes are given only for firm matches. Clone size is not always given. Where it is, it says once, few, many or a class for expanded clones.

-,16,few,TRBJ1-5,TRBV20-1,TGCAGTGCTAGAGATCTTTCCGTGCAGGTTGGCCAGCCCCAGCATTTT,CSARDLSVQVGQPQHF
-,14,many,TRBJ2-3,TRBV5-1,TGCGCCAGCAGCTCCGACCCCGCGACAGATACGCAGTATTTT,CASSSDPATDTQYF
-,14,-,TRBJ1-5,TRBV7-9,TGTGCCAGCAGCTTATGGGACAGCAATCAGCCCCAGCATTTT,CASSLWDSNQPQHF
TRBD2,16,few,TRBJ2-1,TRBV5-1,TGCGCCAGCAGCTTGGGGGGAGCGGGAGTATACAATGAGCAGTTCTTC,CASSLGGAGVYNEQFF
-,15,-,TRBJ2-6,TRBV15,TGTGCCACCTTTTCCGGGGATGGTGGGGCCAACGTCCTGACTTTC,CATFSGDGGANVLTF
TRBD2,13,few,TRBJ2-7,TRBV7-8,TGTGCCAGCAGCCAAGCGGGGGGCTACGAGCAGTACTTC,CASSQAGGYEQYF
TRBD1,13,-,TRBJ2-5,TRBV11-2,TGTGCCAGCAGACCAACAGGGGGAGAGACCCAGTACTTC,CASRPTGGETQYF
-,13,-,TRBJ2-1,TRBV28,TGTGCCAGCAGTCCCAGGGGCAGGGATGAGCAGTTCTTC,CASSPRGRDEQFF
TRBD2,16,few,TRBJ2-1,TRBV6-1,TGTGCCAGCAGTGAATGGGGGACTAGCGGGAGAAATGAGCAGTTCTTC,CASSEWGTSGRNEQFF
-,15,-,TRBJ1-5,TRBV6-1,TGTGCCAGCAGGCGTATCACCCAGACAAATCAGCCCCAGCATTTT,CASRRITQTNQPQHF
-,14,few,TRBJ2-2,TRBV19,TGTGCCAGTGTAGTCGGGCAGAACACCGGGGAGCTGTTTTTT,CASVVGQNTGELFF
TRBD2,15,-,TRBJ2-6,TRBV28,TGTGCCAGCAGGGGGGGGTATTCTGGGGCCAACGTCCTGACTTTC,CASRGGYSGANVLTF
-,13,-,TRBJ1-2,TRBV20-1,TGCAGCGCTCCCAGGGACTGGAGCTATGGCTACACCTTC,CSAPRDWSYGYTF
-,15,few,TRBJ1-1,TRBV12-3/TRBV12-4,TGTGCCAGCAGTTTAGAGGGCAGAACGGGTACTGAAGCTTTCTTT,CASSLEGRTGTEAFF
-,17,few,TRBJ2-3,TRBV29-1,TGCAGCGTTGAAGATCCCTTCGCAGGGGGGTTAGAAGATACGCAGTATTTT,CSVEDPFAGGLEDTQYF
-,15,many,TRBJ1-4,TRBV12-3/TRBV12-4,TGTGCCAGCAGTTTTTTATCAGGGGTGGATGAAAAACTGTTTTTT,CASSFLSGVDEKLFF
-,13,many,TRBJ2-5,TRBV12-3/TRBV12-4,TGTGCCAGCAGTTTAGTCGGGTTGGAGACCCAGTACTTC,CASSLVGLETQYF
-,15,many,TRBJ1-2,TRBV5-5,TGTGCCAGCAGCTTGGATGGTTCGTCGGCCTATGGCTACACCTTC,CASSLDGSSAYGYTF
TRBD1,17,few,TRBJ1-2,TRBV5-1,TGCGCCAGCAGCTTGGAACGGACAGGGGGCTACTCCAGGGGCTACACCTTC,CASSLERTGGYSRGYTF
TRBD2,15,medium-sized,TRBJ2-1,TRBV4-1,TGCGCCAGCAGCCGTAGCGGGGGGGCCTTAGATGAGCAGTTCTTC,CASSRSGGALDEQFF
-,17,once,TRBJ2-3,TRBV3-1,TGTGCCAGCAGCCCCTGGGGGGGGCGGAATCCCACAGATACGCAGTATTTT,CASSPWGGRNPTDTQYF
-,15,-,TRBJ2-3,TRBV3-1,TGTGCCAGCAGCAAGGGGGGTCCCTGGACACATACGCAGTATTTT,CASSKGGPWTHTQYF
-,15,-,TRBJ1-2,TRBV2,TGTGCCAGCAGTCCCCGAAGGAGGGATGACTATGGCTACACCTTC,CASSPRRRDDYGYTF
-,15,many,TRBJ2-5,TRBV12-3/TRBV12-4,TGTGCCAGCAGTTTATTGGCAGGGTCTTCGGAGACCCAGTACTTC,CASSLLAGSSETQYF
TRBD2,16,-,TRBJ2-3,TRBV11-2,TGTGCCAGCAGCTTAGGTGTTAGCGGGGGGGCAGATACGCAGTATTTT,CASSLGVSGGADTQYF
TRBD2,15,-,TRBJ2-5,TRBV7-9,TGTGCCAGCAGCACGACTAGCGGGGGGGTAGAGACCCAGTACTTC,CASSTTSGGVETQYF
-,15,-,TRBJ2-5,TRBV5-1,TGCGCCAGCAGCCGGGCCCCCTCGAGTGGGGAGACCCAGTACTTC,CASSRAPSSGETQYF
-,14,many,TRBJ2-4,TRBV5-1,TGCGCCAGCAGCTTGGGTATCGCCAAAAACATTCAGTACTTC,CASSLGIAKNIQYF
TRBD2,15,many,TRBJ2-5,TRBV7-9,TGTGCCAGTCTTGAGACTAGCGGGAGCTGGGAGACCCAGTACTTC,CASLETSGSWETQYF
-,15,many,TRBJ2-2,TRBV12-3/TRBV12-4,TGTGCCAGCAGTCCCGGGGTCGGAAGCACCGGGGAGCTGTTTTTT,CASSPGVGSTGELFF
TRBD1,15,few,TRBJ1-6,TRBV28,TGTGCCAGCAGTGACCGGGACAGGGATGTTTCACCCCTCCACTTT,CASSDRDRDVSPLHF
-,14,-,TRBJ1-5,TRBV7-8,TGTGCCAGCAGCTTCGGACAGACAGTGGGGTCCCAGCATTTT,CASSFGQTVGSQHF
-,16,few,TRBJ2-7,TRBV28,TGTGCCAGCAGACGATTCACTACTGGGGGAGTTTTCGAGCAGTACTTC,CASRRFTTGGVFEQYF
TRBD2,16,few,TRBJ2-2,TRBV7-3,TGTGCCAGCAGCTTAAATGGCGGGAGCTCCACCGGGGAGCTGTTTTTT,CASSLNGGSSTGELFF
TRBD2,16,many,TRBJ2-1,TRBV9,TGTGCCAGCAGCGTAGGTAGCGGGACAATATACAATGAGCAGTTCTTC,CASSVGSGTIYNEQFF
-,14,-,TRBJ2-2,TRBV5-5,TGTGCCAGCAGCCTGGGGCTCATCTCCGGGGAGCTGTTTTTT,CASSLGLISGELFF
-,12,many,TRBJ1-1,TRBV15,TGTGCCACCAGCAGAGATAGCACTGAAGCTTTCTTT,CATSRDSTEAFF
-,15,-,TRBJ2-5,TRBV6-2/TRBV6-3,TGTGCCAGCACGCCAGGTAGGGCCGACCAAGAGACCCAGTACTTC,CASTPGRADQETQYF
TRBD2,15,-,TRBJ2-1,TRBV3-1,TGTGCCAGCAGTTATGGGACTAGCGCCAACAATGAGCAGTTCTTC,CASSYGTSANNEQFF
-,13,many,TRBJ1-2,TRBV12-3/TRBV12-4,TGTGCCGGCTCGGTCTCCTCTAACTATGGCTACACCTTC,CAGSVSSNYGYTF
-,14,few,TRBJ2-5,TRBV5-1,TGCGCCAGCAGCTTAACACAGTACCAAGAGACCCAGTACTTC,CASSLTQYQETQYF
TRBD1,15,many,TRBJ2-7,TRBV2,TGTGCCAGCAGTGTTCAGGGACAGGGCACCTACGAGCAGTACTTC,CASSVQGQGTYEQYF
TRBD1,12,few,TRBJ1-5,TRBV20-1,TGCAGTGCCCGGACAGGGGATCAGCCCCAGCATTTT,CSARTGDQPQHF
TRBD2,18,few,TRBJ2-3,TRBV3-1,TGTGCCTGCAGTCCGGCAGGGCTAGCGGGGGGCGCGGGGGATACGCAGTATTTT,CACSPAGLAGGAGDTQYF
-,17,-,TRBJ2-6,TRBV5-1,TGCGCCAGCAGCTTCTCAGCTGCCAACTCTGGGGCCAACGTCCTGACTTTC,CASSFSAANSGANVLTF
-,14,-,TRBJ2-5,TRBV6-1,TGTGCCGGAGGGACATCGGGAAATAAAGAGACCCAGTACTTC,CAGGTSGNKETQYF
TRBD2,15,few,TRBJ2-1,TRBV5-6,TGTGCCAGCAGCCTGCGACTAGCGGGAGGGGGTGAGCAGTTCTTC,CASSLRLAGGGEQFF
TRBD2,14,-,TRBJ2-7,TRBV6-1,TGTGCCAGCAGCATGACTAGCGGGAGCCCCGAGCAGTACTTC,CASSMTSGSPEQYF
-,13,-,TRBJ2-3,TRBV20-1,TGCAGTGCTAAGAGCGTTGGTCCAGATACGCAGTATTTT,CSAKSVGPDTQYF
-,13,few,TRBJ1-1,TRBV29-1,TGCAGCGTTGAAAGGGTCGCGGGTTATGAAGCTTTCTTT,CSVERVAGYEAFF
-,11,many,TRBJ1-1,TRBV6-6,TGTGCCAGCAGTTACTCGTCTGAAGCTTTCTTT,CASSYSSEAFF
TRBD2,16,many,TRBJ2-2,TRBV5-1,TGCGCCAGCAGCAACGGACTAGCGGGAGAACCCGGGGAGCTGTTTTTT,CASSNGLAGEPGELFF
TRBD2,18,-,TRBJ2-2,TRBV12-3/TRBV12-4,TGTGCCAGCAGTGAAAAAGCATGGACTAGCGGGAACACCGGGGAGCTGTTTTTT,CASSEKAWTSGNTGELFF
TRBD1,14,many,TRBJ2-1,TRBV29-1,TGCAGCGCCGGGGGACAGGGCTCCTACAATGAGCAGTTCTTC,CSAGGQGSYNEQFF